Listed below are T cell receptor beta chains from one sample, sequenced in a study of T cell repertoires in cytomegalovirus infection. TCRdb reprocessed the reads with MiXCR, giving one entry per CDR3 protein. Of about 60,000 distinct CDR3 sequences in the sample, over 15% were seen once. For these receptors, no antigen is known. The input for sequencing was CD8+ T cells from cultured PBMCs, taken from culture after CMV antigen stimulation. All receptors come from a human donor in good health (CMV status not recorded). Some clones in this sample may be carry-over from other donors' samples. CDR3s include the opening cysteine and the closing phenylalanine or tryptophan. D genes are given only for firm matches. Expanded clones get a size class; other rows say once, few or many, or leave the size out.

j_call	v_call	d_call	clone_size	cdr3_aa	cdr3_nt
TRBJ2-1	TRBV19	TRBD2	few	CASSTSAGIYNEQFF	TGTGCCAGTAGTACTTCAGCGGGGATTTACAATGAGCAGTTCTTC
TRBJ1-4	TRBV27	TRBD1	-	CASSSPKQGVNEKLFF	TGTGCCAGCAGTTCCCCCAAACAGGGGGTTAATGAAAAACTGTTTTTT
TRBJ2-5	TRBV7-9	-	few	CASSLLGEQETQYF	TGTGCCAGCAGCTTATTGGGCGAGCAAGAGACCCAGTACTTC
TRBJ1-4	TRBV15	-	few	CATRFDLGNEKLFF	TGTGCCACCCGGTTCGACTTAGGAAATGAAAAACTGTTTTTT
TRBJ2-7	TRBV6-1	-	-	CASSERTGRYEQYF	TGTGCCAGCAGTGAACGCACAGGTCGCTACGAGCAGTACTTC
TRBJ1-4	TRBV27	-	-	CASSLSWVRDEKLFF	TGTGCCAGCAGTTTATCCTGGGTTAGAGACGAAAAACTGTTTTTT
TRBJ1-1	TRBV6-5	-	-	CASSYRVSEIMNTEAFF	TGTGCCAGCAGTTACCGAGTCTCGGAGATAATGAACACTGAAGCTTTCTTT
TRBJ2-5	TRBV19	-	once	CASSGDFQETQYF	TGTGCCAGTAGTGGGGACTTCCAAGAGACCCAGTACTTC
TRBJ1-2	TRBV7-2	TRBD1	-	CASSLNPYRGGGGYTF	TGTGCCAGCAGCCTCAACCCGTACAGGGGAGGCGGTGGCTACACCTTC
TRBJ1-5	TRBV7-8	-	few	CASSPGGSNQPQHF	TGTGCCAGCAGCCCCGGGGGTAGCAATCAGCCCCAGCATTTT
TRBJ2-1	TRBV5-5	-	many	CASSLRMSNEQFF	TGTGCCAGCAGCCTCCGAATGTCGAATGAGCAGTTCTTC
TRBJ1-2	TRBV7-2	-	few	CASSLGPGQSNYGYTF	TGTGCCAGCAGCTTAGGGCCTGGCCAGTCTAACTATGGCTACACCTTC
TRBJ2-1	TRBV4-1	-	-	CASSQLSGRSSYNEQFF	TGCGCCAGCAGCCAACTGAGCGGTAGAAGCTCCTACAATGAGCAGTTCTTC
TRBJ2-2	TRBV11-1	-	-	CASSLDYSENTGELFF	TGTGCCAGCAGCTTAGATTATTCGGAAAACACCGGGGAGCTGTTTTTT
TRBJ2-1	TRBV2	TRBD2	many	CASSEGLAGVYEQFF	TGTGCCAGCAGTGAGGGGCTAGCGGGAGTCTATGAGCAGTTCTTC
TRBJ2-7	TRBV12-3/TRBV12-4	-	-	CASSRHGYEQYF	TGTGCCAGCAGTCGACATGGCTACGAGCAGTACTTC
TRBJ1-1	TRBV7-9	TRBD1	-	CASSPRLGQTNTEAFF	TGTGCCAGCAGCCCGCGCCTGGGACAGACTAACACTGAAGCTTTCTTT
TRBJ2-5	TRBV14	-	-	CASSARPGGVLQETQYF	TGTGCCAGCAGTGCCAGACCGGGGGGCGTACTACAAGAGACCCAGTACTTC
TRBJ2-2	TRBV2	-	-	CASMQIGGPNTGELFF	TGTGCCAGCATGCAGATCGGGGGACCGAACACCGGGGAGCTGTTTTTT
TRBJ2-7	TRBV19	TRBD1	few	CASSSGQGTYEQYF	TGTGCCAGTAGTTCGGGACAGGGAACCTACGAGCAGTACTTC
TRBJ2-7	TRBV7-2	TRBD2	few	CASRLAGGIHEQYF	TGTGCCAGCAGGCTAGCGGGAGGGATCCACGAGCAGTACTTC
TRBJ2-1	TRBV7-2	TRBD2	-	CASSPLAGAYNEQFF	TGTGCCAGCAGCCCCCTAGCGGGAGCTTACAATGAGCAGTTCTTC
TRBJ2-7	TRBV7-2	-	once	CASSLGFVADSYEQYF	TGTGCCAGCAGCTTAGGATTTGTAGCGGATTCCTACGAGCAGTACTTC
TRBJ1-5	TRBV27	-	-	CASSYGTWNNQPQHF	TGTGCCAGCAGTTACGGGACATGGAACAATCAGCCCCAGCATTTT
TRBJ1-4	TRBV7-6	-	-	CASSPEGVRPNEKLFF	TGTGCCAGCAGCCCCGAAGGGGTCAGGCCTAATGAAAAACTGTTTTTT
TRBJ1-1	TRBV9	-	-	CASSERGEGGRTEAFF	TGTGCCAGCAGCGAACGCGGGGAGGGCGGACGGACTGAAGCTTTCTTT
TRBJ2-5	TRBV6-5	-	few	CASSYSAGEETQYF	TGTGCCAGCAGTTACTCCGCAGGGGAGGAGACCCAGTACTTC
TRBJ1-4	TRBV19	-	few	CASSIDAVRREKLFF	TGTGCCAGTAGTATAGACGCGGTCCGGCGAGAAAAACTGTTTTTT